The 32 T cell receptor beta chains below were found in one sample sequenced in a study of radiotherapy plus CTLA-4 blockade in lung cancer. The data were produced by immunoSEQ multiplex PCR, yet TCRdb's version contains in-frame clones alone and is incomplete. The table includes tens of thousands of clones, about 86% detected once. This specimen was peripheral blood, taken from a patient treated with radiotherapy plus ipilimumab. The receptors come from a human donor with non-small cell lung cancer who had a partial response to radiotherapy plus ipilimumab.

This clone was detected a few times. The V gene is TRBV28, the J gene TRBJ2-1; 8 nucleotides match TRBD2. The germline V gene has CDR1 MDHEN and CDR2 SYDVKM. V lost 7 bases and J lost 6; bases outside the gene matches: 8. CDR3 length: 14 amino acids. CDR3 residues: CASKGLAGLNEQFF. The CDR3 nucleotides read TGTGCCAGCAAGGGGCTAGCGGGTCTCAATGAGCAGTTCTTC.

V is TRBV2 and J is TRBJ2-2, with unresolved D. There are 13 residues in the CDR3. Germline lookup yields CDR1 SNHLY and CDR2 FYNNEI. Trimming stripped 9 bases from V and 5 bases from J, with 13 bases between. CDR3: CASQKLGTGELFF. As DNA, the CDR3 is TGTGCCAGTCAAAAGCTCGGGACCGGGGAGCTGTTTTTT.

V gene TRBV28 combines with J gene TRBJ1-1; 9 bases line up with TRBD1. The CDR3 is 14 amino acids. J lost 4 bases, V lost 8 bases, and 8 bases had no gene match. Germline CDR1 MDHEN, CDR2 SYDVKM. The CDR3 DNA reads TGTGCCAGCGGGGGGACAGGGACGGGCACTGAAGCTTTCTTT. This gives the protein CASGGTGTGTEAFF.

The CDR3 nucleotides are TGTGCCAGCAGCCCAAACGGGGTAACAGCCAAAAACATTCAGTACTTC. Translating gives CASSPNGVTAKNIQYF. This chain uses TRBV27 with TRBJ2-4, with a possible D match to TRBD2 (5 bases). CDR1 and CDR2 (germline): MNHEY, SMNVEV (reference sequence). Trimming took 6 bases from V and 0 from J, leaving 15 bases between them. The CDR3 covers 16 residues.

This chain joins TRBV10-1 and TRBJ2-5; perhaps TRBD1 as D (5 bases). Per the germline V gene, CDR1 is WNHNN and CDR2 is SYGVQD (reference sequence). V lost 6 bases and J lost 3, with 14 bases in between. This CDR3 comprises 14 residues. DNA of the CDR3: TGCGCCAGCAGCAACCTGACAGAAGAAGAGACCCAGTACTTC. Protein sequence: CASSNLTEEETQYF.

J is TRBJ2-4 and V is TRBV19; TRBD1 matches 7 bases. The germline V gene has CDR1 LNHDA and CDR2 SQIVND (reference sequence). The CDR3 is made up of 15 amino acids. Trimming at V came to 1 base and at J to 1 base, leaving 1 base not matched to a gene. The CDR3 DNA sequence: TGTGCCAGTAGTATAGGGGGACAGGCCAAAAACATTCAGTACTTC. Amino acids: CASSIGGQAKNIQYF.

The chain is built from TRBV10-2 and TRBJ2-1, with D possibly TRBD2 on 5 matching bases. The V gene's germline CDR1 is WSHSY and CDR2 SAAADI. V dropped 4 bases and J dropped 2 bases, with 9 bases sitting between them. The CDR3 loop spans 14 amino acids. The CDR3 here is CASSVGVPYNEQFF. In nucleotides, the CDR3 is TGCGCCAGCAGTGTGGGAGTCCCCTACAATGAGCAGTTCTTC.

The chain has TRBV28 and TRBJ1-5; D remains unclear. The CDR3 runs to 12 residues. Germline V lookup: CDR1 MDHEN, CDR2 SYDVKM. Trimming cost V 2 bases and J 14 bases, with 13 bases left between them. This CDR3 reads CASSLRRDWEHF. CDR3 nucleotide sequence: TGTGCCAGCAGTTTACGGCGCGACTGGGAGCATTTT.

The chain has TRBV11-1 and TRBJ1-2; a possible D gene is TRBD1 (6 bases). This CDR3 has 14 amino acids. V was clipped by 5 bases and J by 2 bases, with 12 bases between them. Germline loops: CDR1 SGHAT, CDR2 FQDESV (reference sequence). The CDR3 DNA reads TGTGCCAGCAGCCTCGGACAGCCGAACTATGGCTACACCTTC. Translated, it gives CASSLGQPNYGYTF.

V is TRBV27 and J is TRBJ2-4, with 8 bases that match TRBD2. Germline assignment: CDR1 MNHEY and CDR2 SMNVEV (reference sequence). V trimming: 6 bases; J trimming: 8 bases; junction bases outside the gene matches: 6. CDR3 length: 13 amino acids. CDR3 coding DNA: TGTGCCAGCAGGCATCCCGGGAGGGACATTCAGTACTTC. Translating it yields CASRHPGRDIQYF.

The rearrangement joins TRBV11-1 to TRBJ2-3, with a weak D call TRBD2 (6 bases). The germline V gene encodes CDR1 SGHAT and CDR2 FQDESV (reference sequence). V shed 5 bases and J shed 6 bases, with 15 bases lying between them. The CDR3 length is 14 residues. The CDR3 is CASSPTRARDTQYF. The CDR3 nucleotides are TGTGCCAGCAGCCCGACTAGGGCCAGGGATACGCAGTATTTT.

The V gene is TRBV30, the J gene TRBJ1-2; possible D gene TRBD1, 5 bases. V lost 2 bases and J lost 2, with 6 bases in between. The CDR3 has 12 residues. Germline CDR1 reads GTSNPN; CDR2 reads SVGIG (reference sequence). In DNA form, the CDR3 reads TGTGCCTGGAGTAGACAGAACTATGGCTACACCTTC. It codes for CAWSRQNYGYTF.

The chain employs TRBV4-1 and TRBJ1-1; 7 bases match TRBD1. The J segment lost 1 base and the V segment lost 1 base, leaving 3 bases of the junction unmatched. This CDR3 comprises 15 residues. The V gene's germline CDR1 is MGHRA and CDR2 YSYEKL. The CDR3 coding sequence is TGCGCCAGCAGCCAAGTTCCAGGGGGGAACACTGAAGCTTTCTTT. This translates into CASSQVPGGNTEAFF.

The chain is built from TRBV27 and TRBJ2-5; TRBD1 aligns across 11 bases. Losses at the gene ends were 6 bases for V and 6 bases for J; bases not matched to a gene: 9. The CDR3 sequence is 15 residues long. Germline-derived CDR1 and CDR2 are MNHEY and SMNVEV (reference sequence). The CDR3 sequence: CASRTGTGGPQTQYF. The CDR3 coding sequence is TGTGCCAGCAGGACAGGGACAGGGGGTCCGCAGACCCAGTACTTC.

This clone was seen only once. Written as DNA, the CDR3 is TGTGCCAGCAGTTTAGGAGGCGGGACAGACCCTGGGGCTTTCTTT. It is translated as CASSLGGGTDPGAFF. The chain employs TRBV28 and TRBJ1-1, with 7 bases lining up with TRBD1. The junction had 14 bases not matched to a gene; V was cut back by 2 bases and J by 11 bases. CDR1 and CDR2 from the germline V gene are MDHEN and SYDVKM. The CDR3 totals 15 residues. Filled out from reference TRBV28 and TRBJ1-1, the complete variable domain reads DVKVTQSSRYLVKRTGEKVFLECVQDMDHENMFWYRQDPGLGLRLIYFSYDVKMKEKGDIPEGYSVSREKKERFSLILESASTNQTSMYLCASSLGGGTDPGAFFGQGTRLTVV.

This chain uses TRBV27 with TRBJ2-3; 9 bases align to TRBD1. V shed 5 bases, J shed 3 bases, and the junction held 6 bases outside the gene matches. The CDR3 has 15 residues. Per the germline V gene, CDR1 is MNHEY and CDR2 is SMNVEV (reference sequence). CDR3 nucleotide sequence: TGTGCCAGCAGTCTCCGGGACAGGGTAACAGATACGCAGTATTTT. Amino acids: CASSLRDRVTDTQYF.

The V call is TRBV9, the J call TRBJ1-4; perhaps TRBD1 as D (5 bases). The V end lost 0 bases, the J end lost 8 bases, and 14 bases lay between the germline ends. The germline gives CDR1 SGDLS, CDR2 YYNGEE. The CDR3 covers 15 residues. CDR3 in amino acids: CASSVGGGYREKLFF. The DNA of the CDR3 is TGTGCCAGCAGCGTAGGGGGGGGGTATCGCGAAAAACTGTTTTTT. The entire variable domain, with the rest obtained from reference TRBV9 and TRBJ1-4, is as follows: DSGVTQTPKHLITATGQRVTLRCSPRSGDLSVYWYQQSLDQGLQFLIQYYNGEERAKGNILERFSAQQFPDLHSELNLSSLELGDSALYFCASSVGGGYREKLFFGSGTQLSVL.

The J gene is TRBJ1-5, the V gene TRBV7-8, with TRBD1 identical over 9 bases. Per germline, CDR1 SGHVS and CDR2 FQNEAQ. V shed 3 bases, J shed 3 bases, and the junction held 3 bases outside the gene matches. The CDR3 covers 15 residues. CDR3 protein: CASSFGQGYNQPQHF. As DNA, the CDR3 is TGTGCCAGCAGCTTCGGACAGGGGTACAATCAGCCCCAGCATTTT.

J is TRBJ2-6 and V is TRBV7-2; 9 positions agree with TRBD1. The germline CDR1 and CDR2 sequences are SGHTA and FQGNSA. The trim removed 5 bases at V and 3 bases at J, leaving 8 bases unmatched. The CDR3 contains 17 residues. Here the CDR3 DNA reads TGTGCCAGCAGCGTAACAGGGGGCGCTTTTGGGGCCAACGTCCTGACTTTC. Translated: CASSVTGGAFGANVLTF. The variable domain in full, with the rest retrieved from reference TRBV7-2 and TRBJ2-6, is GAGVSQSPSNKVTEKGKDVELRCDPISGHTALYWYRQSLGQGLEFLIYFQGNSAPDKSGLPSDRFSAERTGGSVSTLTIQRTQQEDSAVYLCASSVTGGAFGANVLTFGAGSRLTVL.

This clone was picked up one time. This chain connects TRBV30 to TRBJ1-5; D remains unclear. The CDR3 runs 14 residues. CDR1 is GTSNPN and CDR2 is SVGIG in the germline V gene (reference sequence). Trimming shortened V by 0 bases and J by 4 bases, and 10 bases separated the two germline ends. The CDR3 nucleotides are TGTGCCTGGAGTGTTAGCGGGAATAATCAGCCCCAGCATTTT. Translated, it gives CAWSVSGNNQPQHF.

The rearrangement joins TRBV30 to TRBJ2-3; D uncertain. Germline assignment: CDR1 GTSNPN and CDR2 SVGIG (reference sequence). This CDR3 has 14 amino acids. Trimming shortened V by 4 bases and J by 1 base, and 12 bases separated the two germline ends. CDR3 coding DNA: TGTGCCTGGACTTCCCACCTAGGCACAGATACGCAGTATTTT. It yields the protein CAWTSHLGTDTQYF.

This clone has only a few counts. The chain has TRBV19 and TRBJ1-4, with 7 bases that match TRBD1. The germline gives CDR1 LNHDA, CDR2 SQIVND (reference sequence). The V and J ends lost 4 bases and 5 bases, in that order; junction bases with no gene match: 7. The CDR3 totals 15 residues. The CDR3 sequence: CASSRMGQLNEKLFF. In DNA, the CDR3 is TGTGCCAGTAGTAGAATGGGACAGTTAAATGAAAAACTGTTTTTT.

This rearrangement joins TRBV18 to TRBJ2-3; tentatively, D is TRBD1 (5 bases). CDR3 length equals 15 residues. Germline V lookup: CDR1 KGHSH, CDR2 LQKENI. With 2 bases removed from V and 0 bases from J, the gap between germline ends came to 9 bases. The CDR3 DNA follows: TGTGCCAGCTCACCAACGACAGTAAGCACAGATACGCAGTATTTT. Protein product: CASSPTTVSTDTQYF.

This sequence joins TRBV6-6 and TRBJ2-1, with 8 bases lining up with TRBD2. Looked up from germline, CDR1 is MNHNY and CDR2 is SVGAGI (reference sequence). After removal of 2 bases from V and 3 bases from J, the junction contained 6 bases not matched to a gene. This CDR3 contains 16 residues. The CDR3 region has the DNA TGTGCCAGCAGTTACCCGGGGGGGGGTAGCTACAATGAGCAGTTCTTC. This encodes CASSYPGGGSYNEQFF.

This chain uses TRBV28 with TRBJ2-7; the match to TRBD2 covers 15 bases. Germline V CDR1 and CDR2: MDHEN, SYDVKM. V lost 9 bases and J lost 6; bases outside the gene matches: 6. CDR3 size: 14 residues. The CDR3 coding sequence is TGTGCCAGTGGTGGACTAGCGGGAGGGAGCGAGCAGTACTTC. It codes for CASGGLAGGSEQYF.

V usage is TRBV11-1 and J usage is TRBJ2-1; D possibly corresponds to TRBD1 (7 bases). Germline V gene lookup returns CDR1 SGHAT and CDR2 FQDESV (reference sequence). There are 13 residues in the CDR3. The ends were cut back, 8 bases at V and 6 bases at J, with 14 bases in the middle. CDR3 in DNA: TGTGCCAGCCGCGGGGCAGGGGGCAATGAGCAGTTCTTC. Its translation: CASRGAGGNEQFF. Full variable domain (rest looked up from reference TRBV11-1 and TRBJ2-1): EAEVAQSPRYKITEKSQAVAFWCDPISGHATLYWYRQILGQGPELLVQFQDESVVDDSQLPKDRFSAERLKGVDSTLKIQPAELGDSAMYLCASRGAGGNEQFFGPGTRLTVL.

V gene TRBV11-2 combines with J gene TRBJ1-4; D is ambiguous. This CDR3 has 13 amino acids. The germline gives CDR1 SGHAT, CDR2 FQNNGV. With 1 base removed from V and 8 bases from J, the gap between germline ends came to 8 bases. The CDR3 sequence: CASSLGEREKLFF. The DNA for the CDR3 is TGTGCCAGCAGCTTAGGGGAGAGGGAAAAACTGTTTTTT.

As for this clone: The sample contains more than one DNA sequence encoding this CDR3. The V and J genes are TRBV10-3 and TRBJ2-7; unclear D gene. CDR3 length: 12 residues. From germline, CDR1 is ENHRY and CDR2 SYGVKD. V lost 2 bases to trimming and J lost 2 bases, with 4 bases between them. The DNA of the CDR3 is TGTGCCATCAGTGAGGACACCTACGAGCAGTACGTC. Its protein product is CAISEDTYEQYV.

The V gene is TRBV5-6, the J gene TRBJ1-3; D may be TRBD1 (6 bases). Germline loops: CDR1 SGHDT, CDR2 YYEEEE. Trimming took off 0 bases at V and 2 bases at J, with 9 bases between the two ends. This CDR3 has 15 amino acids. This CDR3 reads CASSLAGQTGNTIYF. Here the CDR3 DNA reads TGTGCCAGCAGCTTGGCGGGACAAACTGGAAACACCATATATTTT.

This chain uses TRBV19 with TRBJ2-3; TRBD2 aligns across 9 bases. The V gene end was trimmed by 7 bases and the J gene end by 0 bases; junction bases not matched to a gene: 8. Germline V gene sequence: CDR1 LNHDA, CDR2 SQIVND (reference sequence). The CDR3 loop spans 16 amino acids. For the CDR3, the DNA is TGTGCCAGTACCTCACGACTAGCGGAGAGCACAGATACGCAGTATTTT. Residues: CASTSRLAESTDTQYF.

The chain joins TRBV15 to TRBJ2-1; D might be TRBD1 (5 bases). Germline CDR1 and CDR2: LNHNV and YYDKDF (reference sequence). Trimming took 1 base from V and 4 from J, leaving 8 bases between them. The CDR3 contains 14 residues. CDR3 region: CATSRGQLYNEQFF. Written as DNA, the CDR3 is TGTGCCACCAGCAGAGGACAGCTTTACAATGAGCAGTTCTTC.

The chain carries TRBV14 and TRBJ2-1, with 7 positions matching TRBD1. Per the germline V gene, CDR1 is SGHDN and CDR2 is FVKESK. CDR3 size: 13 residues. The trim removed 8 bases at V and 3 bases at J, leaving 4 bases unmatched. The CDR3 coding sequence is TGTGCCAGCGAACGGACAGGCTACAATGAGCAGTTCTTC. Protein product: CASERTGYNEQFF.